Listed below are T cell receptor beta chains from one sample, sequenced in a study of T-cell reconstitution after alpha-beta-depleted transplantation in children. From the PCR reads, TCRdb called clonotypes with MiXCR, one entry per CDR3 protein. Altogether about 610,000 distinct CDR3 sequences are present, over 9.5% being singletons, with the ten largest covering less than 5%. The sample consisted of PBMCs from the stem cell graft donor, taken from the stem cell graft. The receptor source for this set is a human donor who donated a stem cell graft to a child with acute myeloid leukemia. CDR3s include the opening cysteine and the closing phenylalanine or tryptophan. The D gene is left open where the match is weak. A clone size is listed for some rows: how often the clone was seen (once, few, many), or a class if it is expanded.

j_gene | abundance | d_gene | v_gene | CDR3aa | CDR3nt
TRBJ2-7 | few | . | TRBV25-1 | CASSELVGGQYF | TGTGCCAGCAGTGAATTGGTGGGAGGGCAGTACTTC
TRBJ1-5 | few | TRBD1 | TRBV9 | CASSAVTGPSNQPQHF | TGTGCCAGCAGCGCGGTGACAGGGCCCAGCAATCAGCCCCAGCATTTT
TRBJ2-7 | few | TRBD2 | TRBV5-1 | CANPFPAGGRFYEQYF | TGCGCCAACCCCTTTCCAGCGGGAGGGCGATTCTACGAGCAGTACTTC
TRBJ2-5 | . | . | TRBV6-5 | CASSYSILNQETQYF | TGTGCCAGCAGTTACTCGATTCTCAATCAAGAGACCCAGTACTTC
TRBJ2-7 | . | TRBD2 | TRBV5-1 | CASSTSSGSTYEQYF | TGCGCCAGCAGTACGTCTAGCGGGAGTACCTACGAGCAGTACTTC
TRBJ2-3 | . | . | TRBV18 | CASSPPAASDVGTQYF | TGTGCCAGCTCACCCCCGGCGGCGTCTGATGTCGGTACGCAGTATTTT
TRBJ2-1 | many | TRBD2 | TRBV29-1 | CSVEGGSSYNEQFF | TGCAGCGTTGAGGGCGGGAGCTCCTACAATGAGCAGTTCTTC
TRBJ1-1 | . | . | TRBV29-1 | CSVEPGRNTEAFF | TGCAGCGTCGAGCCAGGTCGGAACACTGAAGCTTTCTTT
TRBJ2-1 | few | TRBD2 | TRBV6-2/TRBV6-3 | CASSLTSAKDEQFF | TGTGCCAGCAGCTTGACTAGCGCGAAGGATGAGCAGTTCTTC
TRBJ2-1 | many | TRBD1 | TRBV4-3 | CASSQSSFTGGEQFF | TGCGCCAGCAGCCAATCCTCCTTCACAGGGGGTGAGCAGTTCTTC
TRBJ2-5 | . | TRBD2 | TRBV20-1 | CSARKLAGSQETQYF | TGCAGTGCTAGGAAACTAGCGGGTTCTCAAGAGACCCAGTACTTC
TRBJ2-1 | many | TRBD2 | TRBV14 | CASSPITSGSYNEQFF | TGTGCCAGCAGCCCGATTACTAGCGGCTCCTACAATGAGCAGTTCTTC
TRBJ2-3 | many | TRBD1 | TRBV28 | CASSSPGQGKGNTQYF | TGTGCCAGCAGTTCACCCGGACAGGGAAAGGGGAATACGCAGTATTTT
TRBJ2-1 | . | . | TRBV7-6 | CASSLPLPSIGPNEQFF | TGTGCCAGCAGCCTACCTCTGCCTAGCATCGGGCCTAATGAGCAGTTCTTC
TRBJ1-5 | . | . | TRBV5-1 | CASSLGDEASNQPQHF | TGCGCCAGCAGCTTGGGGGACGAGGCGAGCAATCAGCCCCAGCATTTT
TRBJ2-5 | few | TRBD1 | TRBV9 | CASSAYGTEETQYF | TGTGCCAGCAGCGCCTACGGGACAGAAGAGACCCAGTACTTC
TRBJ1-3 | . | . | TRBV7-9 | CASRFPAGNTIYF | TGTGCCAGCCGCTTTCCCGCTGGAAACACCATATATTTT
TRBJ2-1 | . | TRBD1 | TRBV20-1 | CSARDQGQGSYNEQFF | TGCAGTGCTAGAGATCAAGGACAGGGCTCCTACAATGAGCAGTTCTTC
TRBJ2-2 | few | . | TRBV6-5 | CASSYSSPGELFF | TGTGCCAGCAGTTACTCCAGCCCCGGGGAGCTGTTTTTT
TRBJ2-7 | . | TRBD1 | TRBV28 | CASRETGPEQYF | TGTGCCAGCAGGGAGACAGGGCCCGAGCAGTACTTC
TRBJ2-6 | few | . | TRBV25-1 | CASSENTGADGANVLTF | TGTGCCAGCAGTGAAAATACAGGAGCGGACGGGGCCAACGTCCTGACTTTC
TRBJ2-2 | . | TRBD2 | TRBV11-1 | CASSFLAGALTGELFF | TGTGCCAGCAGCTTTTTAGCGGGAGCTCTTACCGGGGAGCTGTTTTTT
TRBJ2-4 | few | . | TRBV20-1 | CSAGGPAPIAKNIQYF | TGCAGTGCCGGGGGGCCCGCACCCATAGCCAAAAACATTCAGTACTTC
TRBJ2-3 | . | . | TRBV18 | CASSPQQNTQYF | TGTGCCAGCTCACCTCAGCAAAATACGCAGTATTTT
TRBJ2-1 | few | TRBD2 | TRBV6-2/TRBV6-3 | CASSYSKVAGGPGRSTEQFF | TGTGCCAGCAGTTACTCGAAGGTAGCGGGAGGGCCAGGGAGATCTACTGAGCAGTTCTTC
TRBJ2-7 | . | TRBD2 | TRBV5-1 | CASSLATSGRGENEQYF | TGCGCCAGCAGCTTGGCCACTAGCGGGAGAGGAGAAAACGAGCAGTACTTC
TRBJ1-2 | few | TRBD1 | TRBV6-1 | CASSAPERGQGYGYTF | TGTGCCAGCAGTGCCCCGGAGAGGGGGCAGGGCTATGGCTACACCTTC
TRBJ2-1 | few | . | TRBV20-1 | CSEGRSSYNEQFF | TGCAGTGAAGGGAGGAGCTCCTACAATGAGCAGTTCTTC
TRBJ1-1 | many | . | TRBV20-1 | CSARSRGAAGENTEAFF | TGCAGTGCTAGAAGTAGGGGCGCGGCTGGGGAGAACACTGAAGCTTTCTTT